This T cell receptor beta chain was documented in a study of blood T cell repertoires in COVID-19. Cohorts were determined from participant-reported clinical history. V was trimmed by 0 bases and J by 7 bases, leaving 10 bases between them. Germline CDR1 SGDLS, CDR2 YYNGEE. The CDR3 totals 13 residues. Data came from immunoSEQ multiplex PCR; TCRdb stores just in-frame clones and leaves some out. The data hold 350,000 to 450,000 clones, with around nine tenths observed a single time. This sequence joins TRBV9 and TRBJ1-1, with D perhaps matching TRBD1 (5 bases). Material: PBMCs or T cells enriched from blood (not recorded which). This TCR came from a woman aged 25 to 39 who had recovered from COVID-19. Here the CDR3 DNA reads TGTGCCAGCAGCGTAGGAACAGGTGGTGAAGCTTTCTTT. Translated: CASSVGTGGEAFF.